One and the same sample provided the 27 T cell receptor beta chains below, sequenced in a study of PD-1 blockade in classical Hodgkin lymphoma. Assay used: immunoSEQ multiplex PCR; TCRdb lists only in-frame clones, some missing. In the table there are 20,000 to 25,000 clones, about 88% of which are singletons. Regarding time point: newly diagnosed, previously untreated cHL patient sample. Magnetic negative selection of thawed PBMCs was the method by which CD4+ T cells were purified. Material: CD4+ T cells from blood. The receptor source for this set is a human donor with classical Hodgkin lymphoma.

About this clone: Here the CDR3 omits its conserved ending phenylalanine or tryptophan, so a read error is the likely source. It is unclear where the CDR3 begins or ends on the DNA, so no DNA is shown, and the CDR3 is as TCRdb lists it. The chain uses TRBV9 and TRBJ2-7; TRBD1 is the table's D call, not checked against the DNA. Germline-derived CDR1 and CDR2 are SGDLS and YYNGEE. The CDR3 spans 11 amino acids, including both terminal residues. CDR3 sequence: CASSATGQPHS.

This chain uses TRBV15 with TRBJ2-2; D may be TRBD1 (7 bases). The CDR3 totals 21 residues. Germline V gives CDR1 LNHNV, CDR2 YYDKDF (reference sequence). Trimming cost V 0 bases and J 0 bases, with 23 bases left between them. DNA for the CDR3: TGTGCCACCAGCAGAGAGCAGGGCCAGGGGGGCACTTGGGCGAACACCGGGGAGCTGTTTTTT. It codes for CATSREQGQGGTWANTGELFF.

The chain uses TRBV14 and TRBJ2-3, with D hard to call. The CDR3 is 13 residues long. Deletions cut 8 bases from V and 0 bases from J, with 9 bases between. The germline V gene encodes CDR1 SGHDN and CDR2 FVKESK. CDR3 DNA: TGTGCCAGCCGTCGGGCGAGCACAGATACGCAGTATTTT. Its protein product is CASRRASTDTQYF.

This chain joins TRBV5-8 and TRBJ1-1, with D hard to call. The CDR3 has 13 amino acids. Trimming removed 0 bases from V and 7 bases from J, with 10 bases in between. CDR1 SGHTS and CDR2 YDEGEE come from the germline V gene. The CDR3 DNA sequence: TGTGCCAGCAGCTTGGTTAGGCGTCGTGAAGCTTTCTTT. Its translation: CASSLVRRREAFF.

The V gene is TRBV29-1, the J gene TRBJ2-2; TRBD1 is a possible D gene (6 bases). The CDR3 length is 15 residues. Trimming stripped 4 bases from V and 0 bases from J, with 12 bases between. CDR1 SQVTM and CDR2 ANQGSEA come from the germline V gene. The CDR3 DNA is TGCAGCGTTGTCCGGACAGTTCCGAACACCGGGGAGCTGTTTTTT. Protein: CSVVRTVPNTGELFF.

This sequence joins TRBV9 and TRBJ2-5, with no clear D. The V and J ends lost 3 bases and 1 base respectively, with 10 bases between them. The CDR3 is 14 amino acids. The germline V gene encodes CDR1 SGDLS and CDR2 YYNGEE. The chain's CDR3 is CASSAHVAQETQYF. CDR3 coding DNA: TGTGCCAGCAGCGCGCATGTAGCCCAAGAGACCCAGTACTTC.

This clone has a single count. The chain employs TRBV29-1 and TRBJ2-5; D may correspond to TRBD1 or TRBD2 (6 bases each). Germline values: CDR1 SQVTM, CDR2 ANQGSEA. The germline V and J ends were trimmed by 7 bases and 5 bases, with 20 bases remaining between them. The CDR3 is 14 residues long. CDR3 amino acids: CSGTLRGRGETQYF. The CDR3 DNA reads as TGCAGCGGGACTTTGCGGGGAAGGGGGGAGACCCAGTACTTC.

The chain recombines TRBV15 with TRBJ2-1; D might be TRBD2 (5 bases). Trimming removed 2 bases from V and 2 bases from J, with 10 bases in between. CDR1 LNHNV and CDR2 YYDKDF come from the germline V gene (reference sequence). This CDR3 is built from 15 residues. CDR3 nucleotides: TGTGCCACCAGCAGACTAGGGAGCACCTACAATGAGCAGTTCTTC. Protein product: CATSRLGSTYNEQFF.

This clone was seen just once. The chain joins TRBV6-1 to TRBJ2-7; tentatively, D is TRBD1 (6 bases). CDR3 length: 14 amino acids. Germline assignment: CDR1 MNHNS and CDR2 SASEGT. Deletions cut 4 bases from V and 2 bases from J, with 12 bases between. The CDR3 sequence: CASSAGTQTYEQYF. The CDR3 nucleotides are TGTGCCAGCAGTGCCGGGACACAAACCTACGAGCAGTACTTC.

CDR3 sequence: CASSYSRDRGYEQFF. The CDR3 DNA reads as TGTGCCAGCAGTTACTCTCGGGACAGGGGGTATGAGCAGTTCTTC. The chain links TRBV6-5 to TRBJ2-1, with 11 positions matching TRBD1. Germline assignment: CDR1 MNHEY and CDR2 SVGAGI. V shed 0 bases, J shed 8 bases, and the junction held 3 bases outside the gene matches. This CDR3 region has 15 residues.

The chain couples TRBV15 to TRBJ2-3; 10 bases fit TRBD1. Unmatched junction bases numbered 19, after V lost 6 bases and J lost 4 bases. The CDR3 has 19 residues. Germline loops: CDR1 LNHNV, CDR2 YYDKDF (reference sequence). As DNA, the CDR3 is TGTGCCACCAGGGGTCGTGGGTTCGGTGCCGGGACAGGGGCAGATACGCAGTATTTT. This translates into CATRGRGFGAGTGADTQYF.

This clone was detected only once. The V and J genes are TRBV30 and TRBJ1-3, with D possibly being TRBD1 (5 bases). CDR1 is GTSNPN and CDR2 is SVGIG in the germline V gene (reference sequence). This CDR3 has 13 residues. Between the trimmed V and J ends, which lost 5 bases and 4 bases, there was a span of 12 bases. CDR3 region: CAWCISGGNTIYF. For the CDR3, the DNA is TGTGCCTGGTGCATCTCAGGGGGAAACACCATATATTTT.

This chain joins TRBV11-3 and TRBJ2-3; D unresolved. This CDR3 comprises 13 residues. Trimming removed 4 bases from V and 5 bases from J, with 10 bases in between. Per the germline V gene, CDR1 is SGHNT and CDR2 is YENEEA. The CDR3 is CASSSGPGDTQYF. For the CDR3, the DNA is TGTGCCAGCAGCTCCGGACCGGGAGATACGCAGTATTTT.

This rearrangement joins TRBV30 to TRBJ2-3, with D possibly being TRBD2 (6 bases). V was trimmed by 2 bases and J by 6 bases, leaving 15 bases between them. CDR1 and CDR2 (germline): GTSNPN, SVGIG (reference sequence). The CDR3 runs 14 residues. Here the CDR3 reads CAWSLGGEADTQYF. The CDR3 region has the DNA TGTGCCTGGAGTCTTGGAGGGGAGGCGGATACGCAGTATTTT.

The chain employs TRBV10-3 and TRBJ2-5, with unresolved D. The CDR3 has 16 amino acids. Germline V gives CDR1 ENHRY, CDR2 SYGVKD. V lost 0 bases, J lost 4 bases, and 15 bases lay in between. CDR3 bases: TGTGCCATCAGTGAGTCGAAAGTTAAAGCTTCAGAGACCCAGTACTTC. It codes for CAISESKVKASETQYF.

The chain uses TRBV2 and TRBJ2-3; 10 positions match TRBD2. The germline V gene encodes CDR1 SNHLY and CDR2 FYNNEI. The CDR3 spans 17 residues. Trimming took 0 bases from V and 4 from J; bases not matched to a gene: 7. Here the CDR3 DNA reads TGTGCCAGCAGTGAAGCGCCATTAGCGGGGGGTGCAGATACGCAGTATTTT. It yields the protein CASSEAPLAGGADTQYF.

The chain recombines TRBV7-3 with TRBJ2-1; D unclear. Germline V lookup: CDR1 SGHTA, CDR2 FQGTGA. V was cut by 2 bases and J by 5 bases, with 7 bases left in between. This CDR3 is built from 13 residues. CDR3 amino acids: CASSLEGNNEQFF. In DNA form, the CDR3 reads TGTGCCAGCAGCTTAGAAGGGAACAATGAGCAGTTCTTC.

The rearrangement joins TRBV2 to TRBJ1-1, with D hard to call. CDR1 and CDR2 (germline): SNHLY, FYNNEI. This CDR3 has 13 amino acids. V lost 2 bases to trimming and J lost 6 bases, with 10 bases between them. The CDR3 spells CASSESRAPEAFF. Here the CDR3 DNA reads TGTGCCAGCAGTGAATCGAGGGCCCCTGAAGCTTTCTTT.

V is TRBV7-8 and J is TRBJ2-2; D possibly uses TRBD1 or TRBD2 (5 bases each). From germline, CDR1 is SGHVS and CDR2 FQNEAQ. V gave up 3 bases and J gave up 7 bases, with 12 bases separating them. The CDR3 extends over 14 amino acids. DNA for the CDR3: TGTGCCAGCAGCTTTTCAGGGACGGGCGGGGAGCTGTTTTTT. Protein: CASSFSGTGGELFF.

The chain carries TRBV7-2 and TRBJ2-7; TRBD1 aligns across 9 bases. The germline V gene has CDR1 SGHTA and CDR2 FQGNSA. This CDR3 contains 16 residues. Trimming at V came to 6 bases and at J to 0 bases, leaving 9 bases not matched to a gene. The CDR3 DNA is TGTGCCAGCAGTTTTGGGCCGGGACAGGGCTCCTACGAGCAGTACTTC. It encodes CASSFGPGQGSYEQYF.

The chain couples TRBV9 to TRBJ2-2, with 7 bases fitting TRBD1. This CDR3 region has 15 residues. After removal of 4 bases from V and 5 bases from J, the junction contained 8 bases not matched to a gene. CDR1 is SGDLS and CDR2 is YYNGEE in the germline V gene. In nucleotides, the CDR3 is TGTGCCAGCAGCAGCCGGGACAGCGGAACCGGGGAGCTGTTTTTT. Translated, it gives CASSSRDSGTGELFF.

This sequence joins TRBV4-3 and TRBJ1-2; 8 nucleotides line up with TRBD1. CDR3 length: 14 amino acids. The V gene's germline CDR1 is LGHNA and CDR2 YSLEER. The ends lost 4 bases at V and 7 bases at J; junction bases unmatched: 8. The CDR3 reads CASSRTGMDGGYTF. The CDR3 nucleotides read TGCGCCAGCAGCCGGACAGGGATGGATGGTGGCTACACCTTC.

The chain links TRBV6-6 to TRBJ1-6, with D possibly matching TRBD1 (5 bases). The CDR3 covers 15 residues. Trimming took 6 bases from V and 8 from J, leaving 17 bases between them. CDR1 MNHNY and CDR2 SVGAGI come from the germline V gene (reference sequence). CDR3 sequence reads: CASSGGDPGYSPLHF. The CDR3 bases are TGTGCCAGCAGCGGGGGGGACCCAGGCTATTCACCCCTCCACTTT.

The sample holds one count of this clone. The rearrangement uses TRBV29-1 and TRBJ1-5; 8 bases line up with TRBD1. Unmatched junction bases numbered 1, after V lost 5 bases and J lost 4 bases. Germline CDR1 SQVTM, CDR2 ANQGSEA. This CDR3 is 12 amino acids long. This CDR3 reads CSVRQGNQPQHF. The DNA for the CDR3 is TGCAGCGTTCGACAGGGGAATCAGCCCCAGCATTTT. Complete variable domain (other parts from reference TRBV29-1 and TRBJ1-5): SAVISQKPSRDICQRGTSLTIQCQVDSQVTMMFWYRQQPGQSLTLIATANQGSEATYESGFVIDKFPISRPNLTFSTLTVSNMSPEDSSIYLCSVRQGNQPQHFGDGTRLSIL.

This clone has just one count. The chain employs TRBV12-5 and TRBJ1-4, with 7 bases matching TRBD1. This CDR3 is 15 amino acids long. The ends lost 6 bases at V and 8 bases at J; junction bases unmatched: 12. Germline V gives CDR1 LGHNT, CDR2 FRNRAP. CDR3 nucleotides: TGTGCTAGTGGCCGCGCGCAGGGGGTGCGAGAAAAACTGTTTTTT. It codes for CASGRAQGVREKLFF. The entire variable domain, with the rest obtained from reference TRBV12-5 and TRBJ1-4, is as follows: DARVTQTPRHKVTEMGQEVTMRCQPILGHNTVFWYRQTMMQGLELLAYFRNRAPLDDSGMPKDRFSAEMPDATLATLKIQPSEPRDSAVYFCASGRAQGVREKLFFGSGTQLSVL.

The chain recombines TRBV15 with TRBJ2-3; TRBD2 aligns across 14 bases. Trimming at V came to 1 base and at J to 6 bases, leaving 15 bases not matched to a gene. Germline V gene sequence: CDR1 LNHNV, CDR2 YYDKDF (reference sequence). The CDR3 has 20 residues. CDR3 bases: TGTGCCACCAGCAGAGTAGGGACTAGCGGGAGACACCTCCAAACGGATACGCAGTATTTT. This codes for CATSRVGTSGRHLQTDTQYF.

Here the CDR3 DNA reads TGTGCCATCAGTGAATTTCCAGGCCCTACGAAGAGTGGAAACACCATATATTTT. The encoded protein is CAISEFPGPTKSGNTIYF. The chain joins TRBV10-3 to TRBJ1-3; the D is unclear. CDR3 length: 18 residues. CDR1 is ENHRY and CDR2 is SYGVKD in the germline V gene. The V end was cut by 3 bases, the J end by 3 bases, with 21 bases between.